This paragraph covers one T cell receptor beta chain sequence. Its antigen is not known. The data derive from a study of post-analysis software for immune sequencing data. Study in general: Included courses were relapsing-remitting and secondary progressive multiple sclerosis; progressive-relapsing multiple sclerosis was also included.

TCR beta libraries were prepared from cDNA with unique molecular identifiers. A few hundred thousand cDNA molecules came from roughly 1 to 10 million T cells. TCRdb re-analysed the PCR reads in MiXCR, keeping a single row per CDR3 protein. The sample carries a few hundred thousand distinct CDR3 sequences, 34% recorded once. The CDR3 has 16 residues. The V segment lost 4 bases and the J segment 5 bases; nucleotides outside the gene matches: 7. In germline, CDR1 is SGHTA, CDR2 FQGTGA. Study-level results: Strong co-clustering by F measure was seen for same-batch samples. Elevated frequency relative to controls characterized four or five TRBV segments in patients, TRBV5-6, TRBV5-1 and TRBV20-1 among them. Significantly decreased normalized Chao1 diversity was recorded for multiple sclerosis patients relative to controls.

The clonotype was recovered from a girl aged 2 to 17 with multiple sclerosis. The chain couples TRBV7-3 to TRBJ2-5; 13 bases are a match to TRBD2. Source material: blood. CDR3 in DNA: TGTGCCAGCAGCTCCGGACTAGCGGGGGCCGGGGAGACCCAGTACTTC. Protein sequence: CASSSGLAGAGETQYF.